This T cell receptor (beta chain) was identified in a study of tumor-infiltrating lymphocytes in localized non-small cell lung cancer. Worth noting for this clone: Its specificity is not known.

Study results and caveats: Different pieces of the same tissue were used for each assay.

The repertoire was sequenced with immunoSEQ multiplex PCR; TCRdb's copy has only in-frame clones and lacks some. Here the sample spans about 6,400 clones, around 70% being singletons. Germline-derived CDR1 and CDR2 are SNHLY and FYNNEI. The CDR3 is 13 residues long. V lost 6 bases, J lost 5 bases, and 11 bases lay in between. This sequence joins TRBV2 and TRBJ2-4; possibly TRBD1 for D (5 bases). This receptor was taken from a human donor with non-small cell lung cancer. Sequencing input: lung tumor tissue. This CDR3 reads CASRLDSQNIQYF. CDR3 bases: TGTGCCAGCAGGCTAGACAGCCAAAACATTCAGTACTTC.